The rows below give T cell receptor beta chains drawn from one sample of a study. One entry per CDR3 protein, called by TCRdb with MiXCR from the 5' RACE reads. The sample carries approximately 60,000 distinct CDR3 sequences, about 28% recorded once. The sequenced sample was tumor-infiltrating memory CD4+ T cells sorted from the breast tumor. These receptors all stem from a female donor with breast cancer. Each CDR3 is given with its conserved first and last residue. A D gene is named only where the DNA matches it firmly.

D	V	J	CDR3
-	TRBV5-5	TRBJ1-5	CASSRDLGWNQPQHF
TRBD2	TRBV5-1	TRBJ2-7	CASSWGPAGPYEQYF
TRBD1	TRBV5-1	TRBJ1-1	CASSPGTGGTEAFF
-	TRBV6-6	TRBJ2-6	CASSEHHSGANVLTF
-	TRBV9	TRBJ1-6	CASSEVWQGGALHF
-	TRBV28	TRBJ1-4	CASSPIRGVNEKLFF
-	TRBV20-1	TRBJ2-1	CSAPINFGMFRANNEQFF
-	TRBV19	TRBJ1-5	CASSIEGSGIWPQHF
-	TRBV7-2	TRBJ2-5	CASSPTRETQYF
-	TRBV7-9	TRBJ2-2	CASSLTPWTGTGELFF
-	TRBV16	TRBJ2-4	CASSQSRTGQNIQYF
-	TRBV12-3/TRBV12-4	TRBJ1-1	CASSLAVGATEAFF
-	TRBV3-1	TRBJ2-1	CASSQTTSYNEQFF
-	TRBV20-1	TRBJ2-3	CSAEGFRGSGADTQYF
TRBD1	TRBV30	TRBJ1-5	CAWSVRGTGGNQPQHF
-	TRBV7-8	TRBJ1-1	CASSKNQGNTEAFF
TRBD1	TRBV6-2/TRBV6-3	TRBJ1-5	CASSSIDRGRRQPQHF
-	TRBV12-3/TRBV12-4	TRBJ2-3	CASSLSLSLDTQYF
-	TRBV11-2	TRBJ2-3	CASGNTDTQYF
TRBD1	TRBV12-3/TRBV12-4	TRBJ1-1	CASSGTAYTEAFF
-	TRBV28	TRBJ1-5	CASSWRGNQPQHF
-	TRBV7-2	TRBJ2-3	CASSEQRTDTQYF
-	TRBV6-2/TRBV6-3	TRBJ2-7	CASSYDKGREQYF
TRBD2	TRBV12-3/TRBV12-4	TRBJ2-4	CASRLAEVAKSIQYF
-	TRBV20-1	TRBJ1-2	CSAITSERVYGYTF
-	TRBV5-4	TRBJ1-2	CASSPGGGNNYGYTF
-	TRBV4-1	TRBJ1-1	CASSQDPGKNTEAFF
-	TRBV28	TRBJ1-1	CASKAGNTEALF
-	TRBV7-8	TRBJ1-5	CASSLELIGNQPQHF
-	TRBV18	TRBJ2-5	CASSPPDPQETQYF
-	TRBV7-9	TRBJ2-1	CASGYNEQFF
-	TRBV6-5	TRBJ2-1	CASSYPGRREQFF
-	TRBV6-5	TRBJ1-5	CASSRQVGNQPQHF
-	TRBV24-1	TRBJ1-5	CATSEPGHASRRPQHF
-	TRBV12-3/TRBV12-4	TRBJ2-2	CASSPGTRSGELFF
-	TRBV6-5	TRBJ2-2	CASSYSGRYTGELFF
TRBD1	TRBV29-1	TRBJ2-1	CSVQPVGTGGLVSYNEQFF
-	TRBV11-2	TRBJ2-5	CASSLLSETQYF
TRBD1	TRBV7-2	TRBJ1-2	CASSLGTGGGYTF
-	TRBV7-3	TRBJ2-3	CASSLTSSRGTDTQYF
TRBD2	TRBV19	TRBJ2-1	CASSPGTSEYNEQFF
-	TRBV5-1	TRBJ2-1	CASSLDRAGSTQFF
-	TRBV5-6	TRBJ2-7	CASSWGATDEQYF
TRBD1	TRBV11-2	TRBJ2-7	CASSSGTGLRSVYEQYF
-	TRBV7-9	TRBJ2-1	CASSTSGHHEQFF
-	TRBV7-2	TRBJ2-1	CASSLVGGDEQFF
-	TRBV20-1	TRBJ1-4	CSASDNSNEKLFF
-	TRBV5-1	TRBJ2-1	CASSLGRADNEQFF